This T cell receptor beta chain was profiled in a study of Ad26.COV2.S vaccination and SARS-CoV-2 variants. This clone was seen only a few times. Treatment specified: around 19 received Ad26.COV2.S at low or high dose, single or two shots; several received placebo; per-sample allocation not given. Each sample was drawn 63 days after the first injection (of vaccine or placebo). The CDR3 sequence is 14 residues long. Trimming removed 6 bases from V and 0 bases from J, with 14 bases in between. Germline V gene sequence: CDR1 SQVTM, CDR2 ANQGSEA. Data came from immunoSEQ multiplex PCR; TCRdb stores just in-frame clones and leaves some out. The table shows over 300,000 clones, with around four fifths occurring only once.

This receptor was obtained from a person aged 18-65 years who received the Ad26.COV2.S COVID-19 vaccine or a placebo. This sequence joins TRBV29-1 and TRBJ1-1, with D perhaps matching TRBD1 (5 bases). The sequencing used peripheral blood, collected in a trial of Ad26.COV2.S vaccine versus placebo. The CDR3 sequence: CSVGDGALNTEAFF. The DNA of the CDR3 is TGCAGCGTCGGGGACGGAGCTTTGAACACTGAAGCTTTCTTT.